Listed below are T cell receptor beta chains from one sample, sequenced in a study of cytotoxic CD8 clonotypes in ibrutinib-treated CLL. Produced via immunoSEQ multiplex PCR; TCRdb's table is partial and in-frame only. The data contain about 27,000 clones, roughly 69% of them singletons. The sample here was PBMCs, taken after 24 months of ibrutinib treatment. These receptors all come from a human donor with chronic lymphocytic leukemia. Each CDR3 is given with its conserved first and last residue. Fields, in order: V gene, D gene, J gene, CDR3 protein, CDR3 DNA. The D gene is left open where the match is weak.

V: TRBV5-1
D: .
J: TRBJ2-1
CDR3: CASSLVLNEQFF
DNA: TGCGCCAGCAGCTTGGTGTTGAATGAGCAGTTCTTC

V: TRBV4-1
D: TRBD1
J: TRBJ2-4
CDR3: CASSPQSGRGLYIQYF
DNA: TGCGCCAGCAGCCCACAGTCGGGTAGGGGGCTGTACATTCAGTACTTC

V: TRBV6-6
D: .
J: TRBJ2-2
CDR3: CASRPGQGRATGELFF
DNA: TGTGCCAGCAGGCCAGGGCAGGGCCGAGCGACCGGGGAGCTGTTTTTT

V: TRBV11-1
D: TRBD2
J: TRBJ2-3
CDR3: CASSSGLAGGRTDTQYF
DNA: TGTGCCAGCAGCTCCGGACTAGCGGGGGGTAGGACCGATACGCAGTATTTT

V: TRBV30
D: .
J: TRBJ1-2
CDR3: CAWSLGVINGYTF
DNA: TGTGCCTGGAGCCTAGGTGTAATCAATGGCTACACCTTC

V: TRBV25-1
D: .
J: TRBJ1-3
CDR3: CASSPGLITGNTIYF
DNA: TGTGCCAGCAGCCCCGGACTGATAACTGGAAACACCATATATTTT

V: TRBV7-9
D: .
J: TRBJ1-5
CDR3: CASSLSAANQPQHF
DNA: TGTGCCAGCAGCTTAAGCGCAGCCAATCAGCCCCAGCATTTT

V: TRBV7-8
D: .
J: TRBJ2-5
CDR3: CASSLGGDEETQYF
DNA: TGTGCCAGCAGCTTAGGTGGGGACGAAGAGACCCAGTACTTC

V: TRBV29-1
D: TRBD1
J: TRBJ1-4
CDR3: CSAGTGGEKLFF
DNA: TGCAGCGCTGGGACAGGGGGCGAAAAACTGTTTTTT

V: TRBV18
D: TRBD1
J: TRBJ2-7
CDR3: CASSPQGVEQYF
DNA: TGTGCCAGCTCTCCACAGGGGGTTGAGCAGTACTTC

V: TRBV4-1
D: .
J: TRBJ2-1
CDR3: CASSQDRSGSYNEQFF
DNA: TGCGCCAGCAGCCAAGATCGATCGGGCTCCTACAATGAGCAGTTCTTC

V: TRBV7-7
D: .
J: TRBJ1-4
CDR3: CASSPGPGVNEKLFF
DNA: TGTGCTAGCAGCCCCGGGCCAGGGGTGAATGAAAAACTGTTTTTT

V: TRBV9
D: .
J: TRBJ2-3
CDR3: CASSVGLGTSATQYF
DNA: TGTGCCAGCAGCGTAGGGTTGGGGACCTCGGCTACGCAGTATTTT

V: TRBV9
D: TRBD1
J: TRBJ1-3
CDR3: CASSVGMDRRAGNTIYF
DNA: TGTGCCAGCAGCGTAGGAATGGACAGGAGAGCTGGAAACACCATATATTTT

V: TRBV28
D: .
J: TRBJ1-2
CDR3: CASSRRGVDYGYTF
DNA: TGTGCCAGCAGTCGCCGGGGGGTGGACTATGGCTACACCTTC

V: TRBV30
D: TRBD1
J: TRBJ1-1
CDR3: CAWSVGTGATEAFF
DNA: TGTGCCTGGAGTGTAGGGACAGGGGCCACTGAAGCTTTCTTT

V: TRBV2
D: .
J: TRBJ1-2
CDR3: CASSVGGLDGYTF
DNA: TGTGCCAGCAGTGTTGGCGGGCTTGACGGCTACACCTTC

V: TRBV7-2
D: .
J: TRBJ2-7
CDR3: CASSKGTSYEQYF
DNA: TGTGCCAGCAGCAAGGGGACTTCTTACGAGCAGTACTTC

V: TRBV19
D: TRBD1
J: TRBJ1-5
CDR3: CASIPRDRGNQPQHF
DNA: TGTGCCAGTATCCCCCGGGACAGAGGCAATCAGCCCCAGCATTTT

V: TRBV27
D: .
J: TRBJ2-5
CDR3: CASSTGSSGTQYF
DNA: TGTGCCAGCAGTACCGGGAGTTCGGGGACCCAGTACTTC